This TCR beta chain was sequenced for a study of CD8+CD57+ T cells in acquired aplastic anemia. CDR1 and CDR2 (germline): ENHRY, SYGVKD. Trimming stripped 10 bases from V and 7 bases from J, with 19 bases between. This CDR3 is 13 amino acids long. This clonotype was detected ten times or more. Sequenced patients had shown CD8+CD57+ cell expansion by flow cytometry. TCR beta VDJ combinations and CDR3 sequences were profiled from genomic DNA. TCRdb itself ran the reads through MiXCR, one entry per CDR3 protein. The sample includes about 75,000 distinct CDR3 sequences, around 70% of them seen just once. The sample was sorted CD4+, CD8+, or CD8+CD57+ T cells (not recorded which) from PBMCs. V usage is TRBV10-3 and J usage is TRBJ1-1, with D maybe TRBD1 (5 bases). The receptor was derived from a human donor with aplastic anemia. The CDR3 DNA reads as TGTGCCACCACCGGAGCAGGGCTTGATGAAGCTTTCTTT. It translates to CATTGAGLDEAFF.